This T cell receptor (beta chain) came from a study of chemoradiotherapy in HPV16-positive cancers. Study at large: Candidate HPV-specific T-cell clones and common TCR motifs came from functional assays in a couple of HPV16-positive patients.

TCRdb keeps only in-frame clones here, not all; method: immunoSEQ multiplex PCR. This sample yields 30,000 or so clones, of which approximately 90% are seen a single time; approximately 3% belongs to the top ten. Turning to this clone: Antigen unknown.

Study-level findings and limits: Only a couple of HPV16-positive patients supplied the functional HPV-specificity definition. In HPV16-positive patients, HPV-responsive T-cell expansion tracked better recurrence-free survival.

Over chemoradiotherapy, repertoires were sampled more than once. Sequencing used blood, obtained from a patient who underwent chemoradiotherapy. The sequence came from a human donor with HPV-associated anogenital cancer.

CDR3 coding DNA: TGTGCCAGCAGCTTGGGAGGGTATGGCTTCGGCGGAGAGACCGGGGAGCTGTTTTTT. It codes for CASSLGGYGFGGETGELFF. The chain carries TRBV7-3 and TRBJ2-2, with 7 bases identical to TRBD2. The CDR3 extends over 19 amino acids. The J segment lost 5 bases and the V segment lost 3 bases, leaving 18 bases of the junction unmatched. The V gene's germline CDR1 is SGHTA and CDR2 FQGTGA.